This TCR beta chain was obtained from a study of T cell repertoires in cytomegalovirus infection. Turning to the study itself: Carrying CMV and the relevant HLA type showed in public TCR beta signatures. Overall study results and limits: CMV-specific TCR beta clonotypes restricted by HLA-C were the ones dominating the ex vivo response.

TCRdb used MiXCR to reprocess the reads, holding one entry per CDR3 protein. The sample contains around 89,000 distinct CDR3 sequences, around 32% of which appear only once. This clonotype was seen a few times. Its antigen is as yet unknown. This receptor was obtained from a human donor in good health (CMV status not recorded). Some clones in this sample may be carry-over from other donors' samples. This sample comprised CD8+ T cells from cultured PBMCs, obtained from culture after CMV antigen stimulation.

The CDR3 sequence: CASSLLQGSSPLHF. The CDR3, as DNA: TGTGCCAGCAGTTTACTACAGGGCAGTTCACCCCTCCACTTT. The chain carries TRBV27 and TRBJ1-6, with D possibly matching TRBD1 (6 bases). This CDR3 spans 14 amino acids. V lost 2 bases and J lost 9, with 11 bases in between. Germline V gene sequence: CDR1 MNHEY, CDR2 SMNVEV (reference sequence).